The present TCR beta chain was sequenced within a study of vaccination effects on CD4 cells after COVID-19. Overall study context: Everyone in the study got two shots of either the BNT162b2 or mRNA-1273 vaccine.

Some clones are missing from TCRdb's copy, which holds only in-frame ones; the method was immunoSEQ multiplex PCR. The data contain tens of thousands of clones, about 74% of them singletons. An approximately nine-day culture period preceded the isolation of CD4+ T cells. In the cultures, half the medium was exchanged for IL-2 medium on days 3 and 7. Points on this clone: What it binds is unknown.

Trimming pared 2 bases from V and 5 bases from J, leaving 12 bases between. CDR3 length: 14 amino acids. Germline V gene sequence: CDR1 SGHTA, CDR2 FQGNSA. This specimen consisted of CD4+ T cells from PBMCs cultured without peptide, obtained before COVID-19 vaccination. J is TRBJ1-1 and V is TRBV7-2; tentative D call: TRBD1 (6 bases). This receptor was identified in a human donor who received a COVID-19 vaccine. The CDR3 loop is CASSLLGARTEAFF. The CDR3, as DNA: TGTGCCAGCAGCTTATTGGGGGCGCGGACTGAAGCTTTCTTT.